The 2 T cell receptor beta chains reported below all come from one sample, sequenced in a study of cytomegalovirus exposure and HLA in healthy donors. PCR was performed using 60 Vbeta and 13 Jbeta primers. The table came from immunoSEQ multiplex PCR; TCRdb's copy has only in-frame clones and leaves some out. Of roughly 120,000 clones listed, over 65% were seen once; the top ten hold under 14%. Sequences were obtained from PBMCs. All receptors derive from a woman aged 45-60 years in good health and CMV-seropositive.

This chain connects TRBV18 to TRBJ1-2; D is unclear. The CDR3 is 16 residues long. Per germline, CDR1 KGHSH and CDR2 LQKENI. V was trimmed by 3 bases and J by 6 bases, leaving 20 bases between them. This CDR3 reads CASSPVSRTSEDGYTF. The CDR3 nucleotides read TGTGCCAGCTCACCGGTTTCGCGAACCTCGGAGGATGGCTACACCTTC.

The chain carries TRBV7-2 and TRBJ1-5; no clear D. V was pared by 2 bases and J by 5 bases, with 7 bases between. CDR3 length: 13 amino acids. From germline, CDR1 is SGHTA and CDR2 FQGNSA. The CDR3 bases are TGTGCCAGCAGCTTAATTCTTGATCAGCCCCAGCATTTT. Its protein is CASSLILDQPQHF.